The sequence of this T cell receptor beta chain was determined in a study of blood T cell repertoires in COVID-19. Study-level information: Sources were T cells, B-cell-depleted T cells, or PBMCs; the material itself was cDNA or gDNA.

Using immunoSEQ multiplex PCR, the repertoire was profiled, and TCRdb retains in-frame clones only, with some absent. The sample shows approximately 220,000 clones, 86% of them seen only once. The junction had 3 bases not matched to a gene; V was cut back by 4 bases and J by 3 bases. The CDR3 contains 14 residues. CDR1 and CDR2 from the germline V gene are SNHLY and FYNNEI. The V call is TRBV2, the J call TRBJ1-1; 9 positions agree with TRBD1. The TCR comes from a woman between 45 and 60 years old with acute or convalescent COVID-19. The material sequenced was peripheral blood. In DNA form, the CDR3 reads TGTGCCAGCAGTGGCCGGGACAGGGACACTGAAGCTTTCTTT. Protein product: CASSGRDRDTEAFF.